These 20 T cell receptor beta chains came from one sample sequenced in a study of vaccination effects on CD4 cells after COVID-19. Measured with immunoSEQ multiplex PCR; TCRdb has only the in-frame clones, and not every one. The sample lists 20,000 to 25,000 clones, 72% occurring once. Their recognized antigens are unknown. Sequencing followed a ViraFEST assay step that expanded antigen-specific CD4+ T cells with viral peptide pools. Following culture for about ten days, CD4+ T cells were isolated. BNT162b2 vaccine or mRNA-1273 vaccine was given to participants in two doses. Specimen: CD4+ T cells from PBMCs cultured with HCoV-NL63 spike peptides, collected after COVID-19 vaccination. All receptors come from a human donor who received a COVID-19 vaccine.

The chain combines TRBV12-3 or TRBV12-4 with TRBJ1-4; D remains ambiguous. V shed 2 bases and J shed 13 bases, with 11 bases lying between them. The CDR3 totals 12 residues. CDR3 in amino acids: CASSLSGLVLFF. The DNA of the CDR3 is TGTGCCAGCAGTTTATCAGGCCTGGTACTGTTTTTT.

The chain joins TRBV4-1 to TRBJ1-5; D is perhaps TRBD1 (6 bases). The CDR3 is made up of 16 amino acids. Trimming took 4 bases from V and 4 from J, leaving 17 bases between them. CDR1 is MGHRA and CDR2 is YSYEKL in the germline V gene. CDR3 loop: CASSRRLDSLNQPQHF. CDR3 sequence (DNA): TGCGCCAGCAGCCGCAGACTGGACAGCCTGAATCAGCCCCAGCATTTT.

The V and J genes are TRBV27 and TRBJ1-2, with D perhaps TRBD1 (5 bases). CDR1 and CDR2 from the germline V gene are MNHEY and SMNVEV (reference sequence). This CDR3 contains 13 residues. The V end lost 4 bases, the J end lost 3 bases, and 9 bases lay between the germline ends. Here the CDR3 DNA reads TGTGCCAGCAGTTGGTCGGGGGACTATGGCTACACCTTC. Its protein product is CASSWSGDYGYTF.

This clone showed up just once. This chain links TRBV7-6 with TRBJ2-1, with D perhaps being TRBD1 or TRBD2 (7 bases each). The CDR3 sequence is 16 residues long. The germline gives CDR1 SGHVS, CDR2 FNYEAQ. V was cut by 5 bases and J by 0 bases, with 14 bases left in between. CDR3 amino acids: CASSQPRGGSYNEQFF. CDR3 nucleotide sequence: TGTGCCAGCAGCCAACCCAGGGGGGGCTCCTACAATGAGCAGTTCTTC. The full variable domain, its missing parts supplied by reference TRBV7-6 and TRBJ2-1, is GAGVSQSPRYKVTKRGQDVALRCDPISGHVSLYWYRQALGQGPEFLTYFNYEAQQDKSGLPNDRFSAERPEGSISTLTIQRTEQRDSAMYRCASSQPRGGSYNEQFFGPGTRLTVL.

The chain uses TRBV7-8 and TRBJ1-3; D remains ambiguous. V lost 3 bases to trimming and J lost 0 bases, with 15 bases between them. Germline loops: CDR1 SGHVS, CDR2 FQNEAQ. The CDR3 is made up of 17 amino acids. The CDR3 DNA reads TGTGCCAGCAGCTTTAGCCGTGCGAGTTTCTCTGGAAACACCATATATTTT. It translates to CASSFSRASFSGNTIYF.

The rearrangement joins TRBV7-2 to TRBJ2-3; D is possibly TRBD1 (6 bases). Trimming stripped 1 base from V and 14 bases from J, with 16 bases between. The CDR3 sequence is 13 residues long. CDR1 SGHTA and CDR2 FQGNSA come from the germline V gene. Written as DNA, the CDR3 is TGTGCCAGCAGCTTAGACAGGGTTTCTTTTTTGTATTTT. The encoded protein is CASSLDRVSFLYF.

V gene TRBV6-5 combines with J gene TRBJ2-3; possibly TRBD2 for D (5 bases). Trimming removed 6 bases at V and 4 bases at J, with 11 bases between. Germline V gene lookup returns CDR1 MNHEY and CDR2 SVGAGI. CDR3 size: 13 residues. As DNA, the CDR3 is TGTGCCAGCAGGCCGCCGGGATCAGATACGCAGTATTTT. Protein sequence: CASRPPGSDTQYF.

The V call is TRBV10-1, the J call TRBJ2-1; 8 nucleotides align to TRBD2. V dropped 7 bases and J dropped 4; count of bases not matched to a gene: 12. The CDR3 is 16 residues long. The germline V gene has CDR1 WNHNN and CDR2 SYGVQD (reference sequence). The CDR3 DNA reads as TGCGCCAGCACCGAAAGTAGGCTAGCGGGTTACAATGAGCAGTTCTTC. It is translated as CASTESRLAGYNEQFF.

The gene calls are TRBV15 and TRBJ1-2, with D uncertain. CDR3 length: 15 amino acids. The germline V gene has CDR1 LNHNV and CDR2 YYDKDF (reference sequence). V was cut by 2 bases and J by 7 bases, with 17 bases left in between. CDR3 in amino acids: CATSRPEVGVGGYTF. The CDR3 DNA reads TGTGCCACCAGCAGACCCGAAGTTGGTGTGGGTGGCTACACCTTC.

The chain recombines TRBV6-1 with TRBJ2-3; TRBD2 agrees at 7 bases. CDR3 length: 13 amino acids. The junction had 2 bases not matched to a gene; V was cut back by 1 base and J by 7 bases. CDR1 is MNHNS and CDR2 is SASEGT in the germline V gene. CDR3 region: CASSEGEGNTQYF. The CDR3 DNA reads TGTGCCAGCAGTGAAGGGGAGGGGAATACGCAGTATTTT.

This clone was seen only a few times. This chain links TRBV7-9 with TRBJ2-2, with 10 positions matching TRBD2. CDR1 SEHNR and CDR2 FQNEAQ come from the germline V gene (reference sequence). The CDR3 is 16 amino acids. Unmatched junction bases numbered 8, after V lost 1 base and J lost 9 bases. In nucleotides, the CDR3 is TGTGCCAGCAGCTTAGGCCTAGCGGGAGCTGAGCGGGAGCTGTTTTTT. Its translation: CASSLGLAGAERELFF.

The rearrangement uses TRBV7-2 and TRBJ1-5; 10 positions match TRBD1. The CDR3 extends over 16 amino acids. CDR1 is SGHTA and CDR2 is FQGNSA in the germline V gene. Trimming cost V 4 bases and J 7 bases; bases outside gene matches: 10. For the CDR3, the DNA is TGTGCCAGCAGCTATGCCGGGACAGGGGTAAGGCAGCCCCAGCATTTT. Encoded protein: CASSYAGTGVRQPQHF.

This sequence joins TRBV19 and TRBJ2-2, with 12 bases lining up with TRBD2. Germline V lookup: CDR1 LNHDA, CDR2 SQIVND (reference sequence). The CDR3 runs 18 residues. V dropped 1 base and J dropped 5; count of bases not matched to a gene: 8. This CDR3 reads CASSIGWTSGVLTGELFF. The CDR3 DNA reads as TGTGCCAGTAGTATAGGGTGGACTAGCGGGGTTTTAACCGGGGAGCTGTTTTTT.

The chain carries TRBV5-1 and TRBJ1-2, with D perhaps TRBD1 (5 bases). The CDR3 is 14 residues long. The V gene lost 0 bases and the J gene lost 4 bases, with 10 bases spanning the gap. Germline CDR1 and CDR2: SGHRS and YFSETQ. The CDR3 nucleotides read TGCGCCAGCAGCTTGGCGAGGGGATTCTATGGCTACACCTTC. It yields the protein CASSLARGFYGYTF.

The rearrangement joins TRBV18 to TRBJ1-3; the D gene is possibly TRBD1 (6 bases). This CDR3 comprises 16 residues. Trimming left V 1 base short and J 4 bases short, with 14 bases between. Germline V gene sequence: CDR1 KGHSH, CDR2 LQKENI. In DNA, the CDR3 is TGTGCCAGCTCACCACTGACAGGAGTTTCAGGAAACACCATATATTTT. Encoded protein: CASSPLTGVSGNTIYF.

On this clone itself: The junction departs from germline at one end; a sequencing error may be responsible. The CDR3 bases are TGTGCCAGCAGTGGGAGGCAGGGGAACGCTGAAGCTTTCTTT. It is translated as CASSGRQGNAEAFF. V is TRBV2 and J is TRBJ1-1, with a tentative D call TRBD1 (6 bases). The germline gives CDR1 SNHLY, CDR2 FYNNEI. This CDR3 is 14 amino acids long.

This sequence joins TRBV11-1 and TRBJ1-1; D ambiguous. In germline, CDR1 is SGHAT, CDR2 FQDESV (reference sequence). The CDR3 length is 14 residues. Between the trimmed V and J ends, which lost 3 bases and 0 bases, there was a span of 8 bases. The CDR3 spells CASSLARLNTEAFF. In DNA, the CDR3 is TGTGCCAGCAGCTTGGCCAGATTGAACACTGAAGCTTTCTTT. The full variable domain, completed using reference TRBV11-1 and TRBJ1-1, is EAEVAQSPRYKITEKSQAVAFWCDPISGHATLYWYRQILGQGPELLVQFQDESVVDDSQLPKDRFSAERLKGVDSTLKIQPAELGDSAMYLCASSLARLNTEAFFGQGTRLTVV.

The rearrangement joins TRBV6-5 to TRBJ2-1; 7 bases match TRBD2. V dropped 2 bases and J dropped 2; count of bases not matched to a gene: 3. Germline CDR1 and CDR2: MNHEY and SVGAGI. The CDR3 loop spans 15 amino acids. The CDR3: CASSYSGVPYNEQFF. CDR3 DNA: TGTGCCAGCAGTTACAGCGGGGTCCCCTACAATGAGCAGTTCTTC.

This chain links TRBV5-1 with TRBJ2-1; 8 nucleotides line up with TRBD2. The CDR3 has 16 residues. In germline, CDR1 is SGHRS, CDR2 YFSETQ. The ends lost 4 bases at V and 7 bases at J; junction bases unmatched: 13. CDR3: CASSPLAGPAKNEQFF. In DNA form, the CDR3 reads TGCGCCAGCAGCCCTTTAGCGGGACCCGCTAAAAATGAGCAGTTCTTC.

This chain links TRBV5-6 with TRBJ2-7; D may be TRBD1 (6 bases). CDR3 length: 14 residues. Germline lookup yields CDR1 SGHDT and CDR2 YYEEEE. Trimming left V 0 bases short and J 2 bases short, with 9 bases between. CDR3 sequence: CASSLGGQPYEQYF. The CDR3 region has the DNA TGTGCCAGCAGCTTGGGAGGACAGCCCTACGAGCAGTACTTC.